The 13 T cell receptor beta chains listed next were all sequenced from one sample in a study of T cell responses to AZD1222 COVID-19 vaccine. TCRdb keeps only in-frame clones here, not all; method: immunoSEQ multiplex PCR. The table has some 280,000 clones, around 93% seen once. The specimen comprised peripheral blood, sampled 28 days after the second AZD1222 dose. These receptors were taken from an adult who received the AZD1222 COVID-19 vaccine.

The chain couples TRBV7-9 to TRBJ1-4, with TRBD1 matching 7 bases. The CDR3 spans 15 residues. V dropped 5 bases and J dropped 7; count of bases not matched to a gene: 10. Per the germline V gene, CDR1 is SEHNR and CDR2 is FQNEAQ (reference sequence). CDR3: CASSPRVGGTEKLFF. The CDR3, as DNA: TGTGCCAGCAGCCCCCGGGTAGGGGGCACTGAAAAACTGTTTTTT.

The rearrangement uses TRBV6-5 and TRBJ1-2, with 10 bases matching TRBD1. Unmatched junction bases numbered 5, after V lost 2 bases and J lost 8 bases. The CDR3 totals 14 residues. CDR1 is MNHEY and CDR2 is SVGAGI in the germline V gene. The CDR3 DNA reads as TGTGCCAGCAGTTACCCCGACAGGGGGCCAGGCTACACCTTC. Its protein product is CASSYPDRGPGYTF.

This chain joins TRBV7-8 and TRBJ1-4; D is ambiguous. V gave up 0 bases and J gave up 2 bases, with 10 bases separating them. Germline loops: CDR1 SGHVS, CDR2 FQNEAQ. The CDR3 totals 16 residues. This CDR3 is CASSLALRVTNEKLFF. CDR3 DNA sequence: TGTGCCAGCAGCTTAGCCCTAAGGGTCACTAATGAAAAACTGTTTTTT.

The chain couples TRBV5-5 to TRBJ1-4; D call uncertain. The V end lost 4 bases, the J end lost 8 bases, and 9 bases lay between the germline ends. The CDR3 covers 12 residues. The germline V gene has CDR1 SGHKS and CDR2 YYEKEE (reference sequence). The CDR3 DNA sequence: TGTGCCAGCAGCCTGTCCTCCGAAAAACTGTTTTTT. Translated: CASSLSSEKLFF.

The rearrangement links TRBV27 to TRBJ2-3, with 7 bases that match TRBD1. Per the germline V gene, CDR1 is MNHEY and CDR2 is SMNVEV (reference sequence). V lost 2 bases and J lost 2; bases outside the gene matches: 10. The CDR3 is 17 amino acids. CDR3 in DNA: TGTGCCAGCAGTTTAGCTTTAGGGACAGCATACACAGATACGCAGTATTTT. As protein: CASSLALGTAYTDTQYF.

V and J are TRBV3-1 (or the pseudogene TRBV3-2) and TRBJ2-1, with D possibly TRBD2 on 8 matching bases. This CDR3 comprises 15 residues. The germline V gene has CDR1 LGHDT and CDR2 YNNKEL (reference sequence). V was pared by 6 bases and J by 8 bases, with 20 bases between. The CDR3 DNA is TGTGCCAGCAGTTATTGGACTAGCCAGGGGGATGAGCAGTTCTTC. Its protein is CASSYWTSQGDEQFF.

The chain combines TRBV30 with TRBJ2-3; 9 bases agree with TRBD2. J gave up 4 bases and V 3 bases, and 5 bases lay outside the gene matches. Germline loops: CDR1 GTSNPN, CDR2 SVGIG (reference sequence). CDR3 length: 14 residues. The CDR3 sequence is CAWREAGGSDTQYF. The DNA for the CDR3 is TGTGCCTGGAGGGAAGCGGGAGGCTCAGATACGCAGTATTTT.

The chain couples TRBV28 to TRBJ2-7, with D unresolved. Trimming removed 4 bases from V and 6 bases from J, with 16 bases in between. The CDR3 totals 14 residues. Germline V gene lookup returns CDR1 MDHEN and CDR2 SYDVKM. Written as DNA, the CDR3 is TGTGCCAGCAGTTGGACCGTTACGACGGGCGAGCAGTACTTC. Translation gives CASSWTVTTGEQYF.

J is TRBJ2-7 and V is TRBV6-5, with TRBD2 as a possible D gene (6 bases). Germline CDR1 MNHEY, CDR2 SVGAGI. The CDR3 loop spans 14 amino acids. With 6 bases removed from V and 0 bases from J, the gap between germline ends came to 12 bases. CDR3 region: CASSLGGNSYEQYF. The CDR3 DNA reads as TGTGCCAGCAGCTTGGGAGGTAACTCCTACGAGCAGTACTTC.

The chain couples TRBV4-1 to TRBJ2-3; D possibly matches TRBD1 or TRBD2 (6 bases each). CDR1 is MGHRA, CDR2 YSYEKL, per germline. V was pared by 1 base and J by 1 base, with 15 bases between. The CDR3 sequence is 17 residues long. DNA for the CDR3: TGCGCCAGCAGCCAAGGAGCGTGGGGGGCAGGCACAGATACGCAGTATTTT. Its translation is CASSQGAWGAGTDTQYF.

This clone was observed a single time. The V gene is TRBV2, the J gene TRBJ2-1; TRBD1 might be the D (6 bases). Germline CDR1 SNHLY, CDR2 FYNNEI. The CDR3 length is 14 residues. V was trimmed by 7 bases and J by 4 bases, leaving 14 bases between them. CDR3 sequence (DNA): TGTGCCAGCACTGAGACAGGAGTGTACAATGAGCAGTTCTTC. Its translation: CASTETGVYNEQFF.

The genes are TRBV19 and TRBJ1-2, with 8 bases aligning to TRBD1. Germline V gene data show CDR1 as LNHDA and CDR2 as SQIVND (reference sequence). V lost 4 bases to trimming and J lost 4 bases; unmatched junction nucleotides: 2. The CDR3 is 13 amino acids. CDR3 protein: CASSRDRSYGYTF. The CDR3 DNA follows: TGTGCCAGTAGTAGGGACAGGAGCTATGGCTACACCTTC.

V is TRBV19 and J is TRBJ1-1; 10 nucleotides align to TRBD1. V gave up 7 bases and J gave up 5 bases; unmatched junction bases: 10. CDR3 length equals 15 residues. CDR1 LNHDA and CDR2 SQIVND come from the germline V gene (reference sequence). CDR3 amino acids: CASTYSTGGRTEAFF. DNA for the CDR3: TGTGCCAGTACCTATTCGACAGGGGGCAGGACTGAAGCTTTCTTT.